The 18 T cell receptor beta chains below were found in one sample sequenced in a study of blood T cell repertoires in COVID-19. Measured with immunoSEQ multiplex PCR; TCRdb has only the in-frame clones, and not every one. Altogether 350,000 or so clones are present, approximately 89% being singletons, with the ten largest covering under 11%. Sequenced input: peripheral blood. The origin of the receptors is a woman aged 25 to 45 with COVID-19, enrolled during active disease.

V gene TRBV9 combines with J gene TRBJ2-2; 8 positions match TRBD1. The V segment lost 1 base and the J segment 5 bases; nucleotides outside the gene matches: 7. Per germline, CDR1 SGDLS and CDR2 YYNGEE. The CDR3 runs 16 residues. CDR3 sequence (DNA): TGTGCCAGCAGCGTACCACGGACAGGGAATACCGGGGAGCTGTTTTTT. This gives the protein CASSVPRTGNTGELFF.

The chain recombines TRBV24-1 with TRBJ1-5, with a weak D call TRBD1 (6 bases). Germline CDR1 KGHDR, CDR2 SFDVKD. V was trimmed by 6 bases and J by 5 bases, leaving 10 bases between them. The length of the CDR3 is 13 residues. CDR3 DNA sequence: TGTGCCACCAGTCTGGGGGCAGATCAGCCCCAGCATTTT. The encoded protein is CATSLGADQPQHF.

This clone occurred once. The chain links TRBV20-1 to TRBJ2-6, with a tentative D call TRBD1 (6 bases). CDR3 size: 14 residues. Germline CDR1 and CDR2: DFQATT and SNEGSKA (reference sequence). Trimming removed 3 bases at V and 2 bases at J, with 8 bases between. As DNA, the CDR3 is TGCAGTGCTAGTCGACAGGCTGGGGCCAACGTCCTGACTTTC. Its translation: CSASRQAGANVLTF.

To note about this clone: The sample has other DNA sequences that encode this CDR3 too. The chain combines TRBV7-3 with TRBJ2-5; a weak D match, TRBD1 (5 bases). This CDR3 spans 13 amino acids. Germline V gene data show CDR1 as SGHTA and CDR2 as FQGTGA. The V end lost 5 bases, the J end lost 4 bases, and 11 bases lay between the germline ends. The CDR3 sequence is CASSPQGGETQYF. The CDR3 DNA reads as TGTGCCAGCAGCCCTCAGGGCGGAGAGACCCAGTACTTC.

CDR3 bases: TGTGCCAGCAGCTTGGGCGGCAGTCTAGGTGAAAAACTGTTTTTT. This gives the protein CASSLGGSLGEKLFF. This chain uses TRBV5-6 with TRBJ1-4; D is unclear. The germline gives CDR1 SGHDT, CDR2 YYEEEE. This CDR3 is built from 15 residues. The V end lost 0 bases, the J end lost 7 bases, and 13 bases lay between the germline ends.

The sample holds a few counts of this clone. This chain uses TRBV7-2 with TRBJ1-6, with a weak D call TRBD1 (6 bases). V was pared by 5 bases and J by 7 bases, with 15 bases between. The CDR3 sequence is 15 residues long. Germline V gene sequence: CDR1 SGHTA, CDR2 FQGNSA. The CDR3 spells CASSVRGPGNSPLHF. In nucleotides, the CDR3 is TGTGCCAGCAGCGTCAGGGGACCTGGCAATTCACCCCTCCACTTT.

This clone has just a few counts. The V call is TRBV7-2, the J call TRBJ2-7; D not certain. Germline-derived CDR1 and CDR2 are SGHTA and FQGNSA. The CDR3 spans 14 residues. The ends were cut back, 4 bases at V and 2 bases at J, with 12 bases in the middle. This chain's CDR3 is CASSSSNTAYEQYF. The CDR3 nucleotides read TGTGCCAGCAGCTCGAGCAACACAGCCTACGAGCAGTACTTC.

Comments on this clone: At one boundary the junction diverges from the germline segment, which might be a read error. The chain links TRBV5-4 to TRBJ2-1, with D maybe TRBD1 (6 bases). Per germline, CDR1 SGHNT and CDR2 YYREEE (reference sequence). This CDR3 spans 15 amino acids. The CDR3 region has the DNA TGTGCCGGCAGCCCTCAAGGGACATTGAACAATGAGCAGTTCTTC. It encodes CAGSPQGTLNNEQFF.

This clone was counted a single time. The chain recombines TRBV12-2 with TRBJ2-3; the table's D call TRBD1 went unverified against the DNA. TRBV12-2 is a pseudogene locus. The CDR3 consists of 15 residues. The chain's CDR3 is CASRLARHSTDTQYF. DNA of the CDR3: TGTGCAAGTCGCTTAGCGCGACACAGCACAGATACGCAGTATTTT.

The chain is built from TRBV5-5 and TRBJ1-2; a possible D gene is TRBD1 (6 bases). CDR1 and CDR2 from the germline V gene are SGHKS and YYEKEE (reference sequence). This CDR3 contains 15 residues. V lost 4 bases, J lost 6 bases, and 19 bases lay in between. The DNA of the CDR3 is TGTGCCAGCAGCGAAATCGGGACACCCGGAAATGGCTACACCTTC. Amino acid sequence: CASSEIGTPGNGYTF.

The chain recombines TRBV4-1 with TRBJ1-2; TRBD1 aligns across 12 bases. The V and J ends lost 3 bases and 1 base, in that order; junction bases with no gene match: 9. CDR3 length: 18 residues. Looked up from germline, CDR1 is MGHRA and CDR2 is YSYEKL. The CDR3 sequence is CASSHPGTGGSLNYGYTF. CDR3 nucleotides: TGCGCCAGCAGCCACCCCGGGACAGGGGGCTCTCTTAACTATGGCTACACCTTC.

The chain combines TRBV13 with TRBJ1-2; D is unclear. This CDR3 is built from 11 residues. Germline V CDR1 and CDR2: PRHDT, FYEKMQ (reference sequence). V was pared by 5 bases and J by 5 bases, with 6 bases between. The CDR3 spells CASSKRYGYTF. The CDR3 bases are TGTGCCAGCAGCAAGCGGTATGGCTACACCTTC.

A few counts support this clone. The chain employs TRBV2 and TRBJ2-1, with D uncertain. The CDR3 totals 12 residues. V lost 3 bases and J lost 5, with 5 bases in between. CDR1 is SNHLY and CDR2 is FYNNEI in the germline V gene. CDR3 amino acids: CASSDGNNEQFF. CDR3 nucleotides: TGTGCCAGCAGTGATGGCAACAATGAGCAGTTCTTC.

The chain links TRBV28 to TRBJ2-4, with 7 bases matching TRBD1. V lost 4 bases to trimming and J lost 0 bases; unmatched junction nucleotides: 12. The germline CDR1 and CDR2 sequences are MDHEN and SYDVKM. The CDR3 length is 18 residues. DNA of the CDR3: TGTGCCAGCAGTTCGCCCTCTTACAGGGGAGAAGCCAAAAACATTCAGTACTTC. It codes for CASSSPSYRGEAKNIQYF.

Points on this clone: The sample has other DNA sequences that encode this CDR3 too. The chain uses TRBV5-4 and TRBJ2-2; no clear D gene. The CDR3 is 13 amino acids. Germline V gives CDR1 SGHNT, CDR2 YYREEE (reference sequence). Trimming shortened V by 3 bases and J by 0 bases, and 3 bases separated the two germline ends. CDR3 region: CASSSTNTGELFF. The CDR3 DNA is TGTGCCAGCAGCTCCACGAACACCGGGGAGCTGTTTTTT.

The V gene is TRBV14, the J gene TRBJ2-7; maybe TRBD1 (6 bases). The CDR3 has 13 amino acids. The germline gives CDR1 SGHDN, CDR2 FVKESK. Trimming stripped 6 bases from V and 2 bases from J, with 11 bases between. The CDR3 loop reads CASSIGDTYEQYF. CDR3 sequence (DNA): TGTGCCAGCAGTATCGGGGACACCTACGAGCAGTACTTC.

The V and J genes are TRBV28 and TRBJ1-2, with a possible D match to TRBD1 (5 bases). The ends were cut back, 3 bases at V and 8 bases at J, with 13 bases in the middle. The CDR3 covers 13 residues. From germline, CDR1 is MDHEN and CDR2 SYDVKM. CDR3 protein: CASSLEGIRGYTF. CDR3 DNA: TGTGCCAGCAGTTTGGAGGGGATACGGGGCTACACCTTC.

This clone occurred once. The CDR3 coding sequence is TGTGCCACCAGTGATCCTGACATTTCGAACACCGGGGAGCTGTTTTTT. Protein sequence: CATSDPDISNTGELFF. The V call is TRBV24-1, the J call TRBJ2-2; D is unclear. Germline values: CDR1 KGHDR, CDR2 SFDVKD. Trimming removed 3 bases from V and 0 bases from J, with 10 bases in between. The CDR3 runs to 16 residues.